This TCR beta chain came from a study of blood T cell repertoires in COVID-19. Method: immunoSEQ multiplex PCR; TCRdb's copy keeps in-frame clones and lacks some. The data show about 390,000 clones, around 87% seen once. V lost 4 bases and J 0 bases, leaving 10 bases between the germline ends. The length of the CDR3 is 14 residues. Germline V gene data show CDR1 as SGHTA and CDR2 as FQGNSA. Input material: peripheral blood. The source of this sequence is a woman aged 60-75 years with COVID-19, enrolled during active disease. The rearrangement links TRBV7-2 to TRBJ2-7; D call uncertain. The CDR3 sequence: CASSSRRSSYEQYF. The CDR3 DNA sequence: TGTGCCAGCAGCTCCCGACGGAGCTCCTACGAGCAGTACTTC.